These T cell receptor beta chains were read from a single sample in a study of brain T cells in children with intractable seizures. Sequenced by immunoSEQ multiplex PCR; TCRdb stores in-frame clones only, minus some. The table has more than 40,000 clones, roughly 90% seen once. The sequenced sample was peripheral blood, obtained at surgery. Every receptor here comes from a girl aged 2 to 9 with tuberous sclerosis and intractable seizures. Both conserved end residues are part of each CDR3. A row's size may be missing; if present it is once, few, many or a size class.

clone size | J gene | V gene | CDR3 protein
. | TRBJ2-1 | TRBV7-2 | CASSSYYYNEQFF
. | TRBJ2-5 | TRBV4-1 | CASSQVPEETQYF
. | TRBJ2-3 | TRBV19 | CASSKGGEADTQYF
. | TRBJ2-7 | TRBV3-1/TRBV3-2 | CASSRSKLAGAIYEQYF
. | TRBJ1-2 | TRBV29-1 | CSVEDSGRDPTNYGYTF
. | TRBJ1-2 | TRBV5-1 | CASSFEGSNYGYTF
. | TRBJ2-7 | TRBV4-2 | CASSQLTAQGFYEQYF
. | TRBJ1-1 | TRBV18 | CASSPPSPGNTEAFF
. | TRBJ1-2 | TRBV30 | CAWIDPGEGYTF
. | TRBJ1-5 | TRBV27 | CASSTFRENQPQHF
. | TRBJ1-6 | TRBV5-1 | CASSWGGQDNSPLHF
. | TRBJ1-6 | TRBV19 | CASSFRSSYNSPLHF
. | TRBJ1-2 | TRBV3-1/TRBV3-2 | CASSLQGSYGYTF
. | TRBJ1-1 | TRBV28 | CASSLFGGNTEAFF
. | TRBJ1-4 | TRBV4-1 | CASSPTGQATNEKLFF
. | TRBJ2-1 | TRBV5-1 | CASGLAGGPNEQFF
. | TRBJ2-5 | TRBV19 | CASSMEGGETQYF
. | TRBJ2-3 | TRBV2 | CASSGTGASTDTQYF
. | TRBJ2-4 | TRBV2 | CASSGDRAQWGLGNIQYF
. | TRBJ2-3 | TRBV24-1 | CATSDSGTSRSDTQYF
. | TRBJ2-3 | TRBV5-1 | CASSLGTAISTDTQYF
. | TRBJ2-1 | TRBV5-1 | CASSPRGANEQFF
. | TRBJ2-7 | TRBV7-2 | CASSFGGGSYEQYF
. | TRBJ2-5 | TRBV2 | CASSGPRETQYF
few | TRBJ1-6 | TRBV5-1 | CASSFNRDNYNSPLHF
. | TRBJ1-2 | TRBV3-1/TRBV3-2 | CASSRDFYGYTF
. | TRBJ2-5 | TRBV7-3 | CASSDPGQGTQETQYF
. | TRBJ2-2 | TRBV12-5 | CASGLGQGPPGELFF
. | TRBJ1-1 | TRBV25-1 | CASSKPGTQNTEAFF
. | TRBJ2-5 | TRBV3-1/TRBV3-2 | CASSQTRGEETQYF
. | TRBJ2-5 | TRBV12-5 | CASGLDWGRETQYF